This passage covers 5 T cell receptor beta chains from one sample sequenced in a study of blood T cell repertoires in COVID-19. The repertoire was sequenced with immunoSEQ multiplex PCR; TCRdb's copy has only in-frame clones and lacks some. Among about 480,000 clones listed, about 88% were seen once. The sequenced sample consisted of peripheral blood. These receptors were taken from a man between 18 and 35 years old with COVID-19, enrolled during active disease.

This rearrangement joins TRBV3-1 (or the pseudogene TRBV3-2) to TRBJ2-3; perhaps TRBD1 as D (6 bases). CDR1 is LGHDT and CDR2 is YNNKEL in the germline V gene (reference sequence). The CDR3 is 18 amino acids. V gave up 2 bases and J gave up 0 bases, with 18 bases separating them. CDR3 loop: CASSQPYGTYSSTDTQYF. The CDR3, as DNA: TGTGCCAGCAGCCAACCGTACGGGACATACTCTAGCACAGATACGCAGTATTTT.

The chain recombines TRBV29-1 with TRBJ2-5, with D perhaps TRBD2 (5 bases). This CDR3 has 13 residues. CDR1 is SQVTM and CDR2 is ANQGSEA in the germline V gene. V lost 1 base and J lost 4, with 10 bases in between. The CDR3 loop is CSVEGTGIETQYF. The CDR3 DNA reads TGCAGCGTTGAAGGAACGGGAATAGAGACCCAGTACTTC. The full variable domain, rest sourced from reference TRBV29-1 and TRBJ2-5, is SAVISQKPSRDICQRGTSLTIQCQVDSQVTMMFWYRQQPGQSLTLIATANQGSEATYESGFVIDKFPISRPNLTFSTLTVSNMSPEDSSIYLCSVEGTGIETQYFGPGTRLLVL.

V usage is TRBV6-6 and J usage is TRBJ2-1, with D perhaps matching TRBD2 (5 bases). Germline loops: CDR1 MNHNY, CDR2 SVGAGI (reference sequence). Trimming took off 2 bases at V and 5 bases at J, with 13 bases between the two ends. CDR3 length: 15 residues. The CDR3 DNA reads TGTGCCAGCAGTTACGCCGGAGGCGCCCACAATGAGCAGTTCTTC. This codes for CASSYAGGAHNEQFF.

The chain uses TRBV4-1 and TRBJ2-3; D unresolved. This CDR3 contains 14 residues. V was pared by 5 bases and J by 0 bases, with 9 bases between. Germline V gene sequence: CDR1 MGHRA, CDR2 YSYEKL. For the CDR3, the DNA is TGCGCCAGCAGCTTGGAGAGGAGCACAGATACGCAGTATTTT. This codes for CASSLERSTDTQYF.

The V and J genes are TRBV19 and TRBJ1-1; D perhaps matches TRBD1 (6 bases). Trimming took off 3 bases at V and 10 bases at J, with 21 bases between the two ends. The germline CDR1 and CDR2 sequences are LNHDA and SQIVND (reference sequence). The CDR3 loop spans 15 amino acids. Here the CDR3 reads CASSISDSRAFGAFF. The CDR3, as DNA: TGTGCCAGTAGTATTTCGGACAGTCGGGCTTTTGGAGCTTTCTTT.